One sample yielded the 24 T cell receptor beta chains listed below, sequenced in a study of monozygotic twins with inflammatory bowel disease. Following a re-call of the 5' RACE reads, TCRdb has one entry per CDR3 protein and lacks DNA. This table holds around 190,000 distinct CDR3 sequences. Sequencing was done on a sample of blood. The receptors were sampled from a human donor with ulcerative colitis or Crohn's disease, or a healthy co-twin of an affected twin (not recorded which).

V and J are TRBV7-2 and TRBJ2-3; with no DNA, the TCRdb D assignment of TRBD2 cannot be verified. The germline V gene has CDR1 SGHTA and CDR2 FQGNSA. This CDR3 is 17 amino acids long. The CDR3 sequence is CASSLASLGGLRDTQYF.

V is TRBV20-1 and J is TRBJ2-2; without DNA, the TCRdb call of TRBD1 cannot be checked. Germline V gene lookup returns CDR1 DFQATT and CDR2 SNEGSKA (reference sequence). CDR3 length: 15 residues. The CDR3 reads CSARGAGGWDGELFF.

The chain carries TRBV18 and TRBJ2-2. Germline CDR1 reads KGHSH; CDR2 reads LQKENI. The CDR3 length is 14 residues. The CDR3 is CASSPQADTGELFF.

The rearrangement links TRBV7-9 to TRBJ1-1. The germline CDR1 and CDR2 sequences are SEHNR and FQNEAQ (reference sequence). This CDR3 region has 13 residues. The CDR3 loop is CASSFTMNTEAFF.

The J gene is TRBJ1-4, the V gene TRBV12-3 or TRBV12-4. There are 12 residues in the CDR3. CDR3 region: CASSLTDEKLFF.

V and J are TRBV25-1 and TRBJ1-1; TCRdb returns TRBD1, unconfirmable since there is no DNA. Germline CDR1 MGHDK, CDR2 SYGVNS. The CDR3 has 12 residues. CDR3 protein: CATRRMNTEAFF.

This chain joins TRBV7-9 and TRBJ2-2; TCRdb gives TRBD2 as the D gene, but with no DNA this cannot be confirmed. The CDR3 is 16 residues long. Germline CDR1 SEHNR, CDR2 FQNEAQ (reference sequence). The CDR3 loop reads CASSLWDSGGTGELFF. Full variable domain (remainder filled in from reference TRBV7-9 and TRBJ2-2): DTGVSQNPRHKITKRGQNVTFRCDPISEHNRLYWYRQTLGQGPEFLTYFQNEAQLEKSRLLSDRFSAERPKGSFSTLEIQRTEQGDSAMYLCASSLWDSGGTGELFFGEGSRLTVL.

V usage is TRBV5-1 and J usage is TRBJ2-5; TCRdb picks TRBD1, but there is no DNA to check that call. The CDR3 totals 17 residues. From germline, CDR1 is SGHRS and CDR2 YFSETQ. This CDR3 reads CASNQGTGTRLQETQYF.

The chain uses TRBV12-3 or TRBV12-4 and TRBJ2-2. This CDR3 spans 14 amino acids. CDR3: CASSFLLVAGELFF.

V is TRBV5-1 and J is TRBJ2-1; TCRdb's D gene call, TRBD2, goes unchecked for lack of DNA. Germline V lookup: CDR1 SGHRS, CDR2 YFSETQ. The CDR3 runs to 16 residues. The CDR3 protein is CASSPAGTSFYNEQFF. Full variable domain (outside the CDR3, taken from reference TRBV5-1 and TRBJ2-1): KAGVTQTPRYLIKTRGQQVTLSCSPISGHRSVSWYQQTPGQGLQFLFEYFSETQRNKGNFPGRFSGRQFSNSRSEMNVSTLELGDSALYLCASSPAGTSFYNEQFFGPGTRLTVL.

The rearrangement links TRBV5-1 to TRBJ2-1; TCRdb indicates TRBD2, and absent DNA this call remains unverified. The CDR3 is 14 residues long. Per the germline V gene, CDR1 is SGHRS and CDR2 is YFSETQ. The CDR3 sequence: CASQAGGPGNEQFF. Complete variable domain (other parts from reference TRBV5-1 and TRBJ2-1): KAGVTQTPRYLIKTRGQQVTLSCSPISGHRSVSWYQQTPGQGLQFLFEYFSETQRNKGNFPGRFSGRQFSNSRSEMNVSTLELGDSALYLCASQAGGPGNEQFFGPGTRLTVL.

The V and J genes are TRBV5-4 and TRBJ2-1; TCRdb names TRBD2, which stays unverified in the absence of DNA. Germline V gives CDR1 SGHNT, CDR2 YYREEE (reference sequence). This CDR3 has 15 amino acids. The CDR3 loop reads CASSPPGLASNEQFF.

This chain uses TRBV6-6 with TRBJ2-7. The CDR3 loop spans 11 amino acids. CDR1 and CDR2 (germline): MNHNY, SVGAGI (reference sequence). This CDR3 reads CASGPTYEQYF.

This CDR3 is CASSTPGGANYGYTF. The chain combines TRBV19 with TRBJ1-2; without DNA, the TCRdb call of TRBD1 cannot be checked. This CDR3 is 15 amino acids long. Germline V gives CDR1 LNHDA, CDR2 SQIVND (reference sequence).

The genes are TRBV6-2 or TRBV6-3 and TRBJ1-6; as DNA is missing, the TRBD1 call by TCRdb cannot be tested. This CDR3 contains 16 residues. The germline gives CDR1 MNHEY, CDR2 SVGEGT. CDR3 sequence: CASSYWAARDNSPLHF.

The V gene is TRBV20-1, the J gene TRBJ1-1; TCRdb calls TRBD1, which cannot be checked without DNA. This CDR3 contains 12 residues. Germline assignment: CDR1 DFQATT and CDR2 SNEGSKA (reference sequence). CDR3: CSAAGWGTEAFF.

The chain combines TRBV5-4 with TRBJ2-5; the TCRdb call, TRBD1, lacks DNA for checking. Germline V CDR1 and CDR2: SGHNT, YYREEE (reference sequence). The CDR3 totals 16 residues. The CDR3 is CASSLGGTAVRETQYF.

The chain carries TRBV24-1 and TRBJ2-2; the D call from TCRdb, TRBD1, cannot be confirmed without DNA. The germline CDR1 and CDR2 sequences are KGHDR and SFDVKD. The length of the CDR3 is 16 residues. The CDR3 here is CATSETGGRNTGELFF.

This chain links TRBV5-1 with TRBJ2-2; TCRdb returns TRBD1, unconfirmable since there is no DNA. Germline V gene lookup returns CDR1 SGHRS and CDR2 YFSETQ. The CDR3 totals 18 residues. CDR3 loop: CASSLRNPGQENTGELFF.

The genes are TRBV14 and TRBJ1-2. The length of the CDR3 is 16 residues. The germline gives CDR1 SGHDN, CDR2 FVKESK. This chain's CDR3 is CASEEGRTQKIYGYTF.

This chain uses TRBV5-4 with TRBJ1-1; TCRdb lists TRBD1, though no DNA is available to test this call. The CDR3 has 14 amino acids. The germline gives CDR1 SGHNT, CDR2 YYREEE (reference sequence). CDR3 region: CASARQGGATEAFF. The whole variable domain, filled in from reference TRBV5-4 and TRBJ1-1, reads ETGVTQSPTHLIKTRGQQVTLRCSSQSGHNTVSWYQQALGQGPQFIFQYYREEENGRGNFPPRFSGLQFPNYSSELNVNALELDDSALYLCASARQGGATEAFFGQGTRLTVV.

The chain recombines TRBV3-1 with TRBJ2-2; as DNA is missing, the TRBD1 call by TCRdb cannot be tested. Germline lookup yields CDR1 LGHDT and CDR2 YNNKEL (reference sequence). CDR3 size: 15 residues. The CDR3: CASSPPNPGAGELFF.

V is TRBV29-1 and J is TRBJ1-1; absent DNA, TCRdb's TRBD1 call cannot be checked. This CDR3 comprises 12 residues. The germline V gene encodes CDR1 SQVTM and CDR2 ANQGSEA. CDR3 amino acids: CSVGQGWTEAFF.

The CDR3 sequence is CASSPNLGVAEAFF. The rearrangement links TRBV18 to TRBJ1-1. The CDR3 is 14 residues long. CDR1 KGHSH and CDR2 LQKENI come from the germline V gene.